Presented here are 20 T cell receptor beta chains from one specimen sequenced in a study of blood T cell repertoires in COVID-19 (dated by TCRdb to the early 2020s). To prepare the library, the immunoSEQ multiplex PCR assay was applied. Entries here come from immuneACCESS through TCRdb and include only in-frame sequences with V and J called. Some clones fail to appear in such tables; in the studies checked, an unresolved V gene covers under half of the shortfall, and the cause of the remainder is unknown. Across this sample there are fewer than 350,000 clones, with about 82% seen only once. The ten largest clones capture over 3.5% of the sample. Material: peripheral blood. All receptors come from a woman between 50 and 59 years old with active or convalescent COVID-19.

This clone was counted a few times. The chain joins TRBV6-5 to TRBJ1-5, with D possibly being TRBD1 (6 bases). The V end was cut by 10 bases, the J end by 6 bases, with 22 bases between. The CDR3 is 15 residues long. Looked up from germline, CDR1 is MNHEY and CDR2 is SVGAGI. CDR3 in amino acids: CATRRNREGIQPQHF. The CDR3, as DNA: TGTGCCACCCGTCGAAACAGGGAAGGAATTCAGCCCCAGCATTTT.

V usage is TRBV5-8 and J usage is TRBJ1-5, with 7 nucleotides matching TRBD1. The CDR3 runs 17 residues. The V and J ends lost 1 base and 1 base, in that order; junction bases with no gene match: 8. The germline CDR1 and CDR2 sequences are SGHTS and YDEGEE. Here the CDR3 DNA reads TGTGCCAGCAGCTTGCTGGCAGGGGGTCTCAGCAATCAGCCCCAGCATTTT. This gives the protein CASSLLAGGLSNQPQHF.

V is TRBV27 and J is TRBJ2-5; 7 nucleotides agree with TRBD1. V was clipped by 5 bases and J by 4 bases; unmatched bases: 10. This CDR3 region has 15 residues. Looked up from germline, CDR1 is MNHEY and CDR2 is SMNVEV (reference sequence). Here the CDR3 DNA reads TGTGCCAGCAGTATGCGCAGGGGGTGGGGAGAGACCCAGTACTTC. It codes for CASSMRRGWGETQYF.

CDR3: CAWSVSVTGNTIYF. The CDR3 region has the DNA TGTGCCTGGAGTGTATCAGTGACTGGAAACACCATATATTTT. This chain joins TRBV30 and TRBJ1-3, with D uncertain. The CDR3 has 14 amino acids. V lost 0 bases and J 2 bases, leaving 8 bases between the germline ends. Per the germline V gene, CDR1 is GTSNPN and CDR2 is SVGIG (reference sequence).

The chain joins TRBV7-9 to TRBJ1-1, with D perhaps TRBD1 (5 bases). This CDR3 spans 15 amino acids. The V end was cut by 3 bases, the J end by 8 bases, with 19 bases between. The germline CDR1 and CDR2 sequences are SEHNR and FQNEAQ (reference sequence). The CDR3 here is CASSLGSPSGEEAFF. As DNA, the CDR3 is TGTGCCAGCAGCTTGGGGTCCCCCTCGGGGGAAGAAGCTTTCTTT. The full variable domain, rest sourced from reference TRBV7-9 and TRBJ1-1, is DTGVSQNPRHKITKRGQNVTFRCDPISEHNRLYWYRQTLGQGPEFLTYFQNEAQLEKSRLLSDRFSAERPKGSFSTLEIQRTEQGDSAMYLCASSLGSPSGEEAFFGQGTRLTVV.

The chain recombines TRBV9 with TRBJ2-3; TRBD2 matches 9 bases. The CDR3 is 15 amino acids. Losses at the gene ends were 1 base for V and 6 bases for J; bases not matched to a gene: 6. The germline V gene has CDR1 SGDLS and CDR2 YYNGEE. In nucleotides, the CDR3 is TGTGCCAGCAGCGTACGGCGGGAGGGCAGGGATACGCAGTATTTT. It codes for CASSVRREGRDTQYF.

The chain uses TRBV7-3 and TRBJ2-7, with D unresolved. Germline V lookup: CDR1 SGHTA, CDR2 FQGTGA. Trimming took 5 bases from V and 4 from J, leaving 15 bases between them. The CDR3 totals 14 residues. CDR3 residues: CASSLNIRRYEQYF. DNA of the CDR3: TGTGCCAGCAGCCTAAACATACGGAGATACGAGCAGTACTTC.

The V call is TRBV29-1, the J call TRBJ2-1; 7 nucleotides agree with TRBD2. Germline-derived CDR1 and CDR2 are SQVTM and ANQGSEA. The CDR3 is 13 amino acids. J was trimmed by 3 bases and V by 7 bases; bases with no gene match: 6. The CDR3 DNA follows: TGCAGCGGGGAGCGGGGAATCTACAATGAGCAGTTCTTC. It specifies CSGERGIYNEQFF.

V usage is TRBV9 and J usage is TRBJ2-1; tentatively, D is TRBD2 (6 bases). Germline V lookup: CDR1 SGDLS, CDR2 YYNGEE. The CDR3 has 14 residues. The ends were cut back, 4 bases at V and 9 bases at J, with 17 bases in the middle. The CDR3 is CASSFHWEEGEQFF. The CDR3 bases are TGTGCCAGCAGCTTCCACTGGGAGGAGGGTGAGCAGTTCTTC.

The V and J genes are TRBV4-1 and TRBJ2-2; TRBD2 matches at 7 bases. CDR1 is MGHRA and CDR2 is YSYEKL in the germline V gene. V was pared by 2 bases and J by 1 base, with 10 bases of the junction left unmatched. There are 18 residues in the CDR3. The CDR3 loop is CASSQPHLGGGNTGELFF. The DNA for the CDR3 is TGCGCCAGCAGCCAACCCCATCTGGGCGGGGGGAACACCGGGGAGCTGTTTTTT.

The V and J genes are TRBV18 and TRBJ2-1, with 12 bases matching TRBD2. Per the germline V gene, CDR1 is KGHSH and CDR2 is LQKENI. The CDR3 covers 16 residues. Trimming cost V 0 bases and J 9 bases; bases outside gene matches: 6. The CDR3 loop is CASSPPALAGGGEQFF. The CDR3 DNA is TGTGCCAGCTCACCACCGGCACTAGCGGGAGGAGGTGAGCAGTTCTTC.

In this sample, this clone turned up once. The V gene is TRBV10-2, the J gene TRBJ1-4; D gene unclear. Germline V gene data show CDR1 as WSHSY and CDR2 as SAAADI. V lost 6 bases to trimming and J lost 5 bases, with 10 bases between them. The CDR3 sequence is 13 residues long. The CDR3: CASSQAVNEKLFF. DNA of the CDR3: TGCGCCAGCAGCCAGGCTGTGAATGAAAAACTGTTTTTT.

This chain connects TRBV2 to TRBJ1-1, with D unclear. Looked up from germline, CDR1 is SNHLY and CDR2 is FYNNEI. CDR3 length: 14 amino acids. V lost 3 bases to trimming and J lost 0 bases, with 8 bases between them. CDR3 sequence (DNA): TGTGCCAGCAGTGAGTTTGAGATGAACACTGAAGCTTTCTTT. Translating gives CASSEFEMNTEAFF.

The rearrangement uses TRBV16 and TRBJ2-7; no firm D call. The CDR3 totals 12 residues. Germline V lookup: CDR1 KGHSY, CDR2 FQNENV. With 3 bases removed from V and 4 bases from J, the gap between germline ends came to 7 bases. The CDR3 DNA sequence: TGTGCCAGCAGCCAGTCCCCTTACGAGCAGTACTTC. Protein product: CASSQSPYEQYF.

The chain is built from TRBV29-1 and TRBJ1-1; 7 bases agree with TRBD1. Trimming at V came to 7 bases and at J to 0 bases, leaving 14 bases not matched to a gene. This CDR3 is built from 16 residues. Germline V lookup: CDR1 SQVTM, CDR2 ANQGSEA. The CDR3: CSALKLAGTVNTEAFF. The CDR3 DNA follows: TGCAGCGCCCTGAAGTTAGCCGGGACAGTGAACACTGAAGCTTTCTTT.

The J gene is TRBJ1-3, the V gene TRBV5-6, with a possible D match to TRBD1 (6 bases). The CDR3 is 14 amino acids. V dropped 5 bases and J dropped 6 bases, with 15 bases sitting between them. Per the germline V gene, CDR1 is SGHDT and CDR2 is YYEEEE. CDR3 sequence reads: CASSLGGRENTIYF. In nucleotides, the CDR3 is TGTGCCAGCAGTTTAGGGGGTAGAGAAAACACCATATATTTT.

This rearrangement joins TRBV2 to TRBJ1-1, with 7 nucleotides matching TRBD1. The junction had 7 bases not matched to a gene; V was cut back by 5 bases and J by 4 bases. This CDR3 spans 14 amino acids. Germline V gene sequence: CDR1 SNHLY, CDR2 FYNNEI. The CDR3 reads CASSYATGVTEAFF. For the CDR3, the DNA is TGTGCCAGCAGTTATGCTACAGGGGTCACTGAAGCTTTCTTT.

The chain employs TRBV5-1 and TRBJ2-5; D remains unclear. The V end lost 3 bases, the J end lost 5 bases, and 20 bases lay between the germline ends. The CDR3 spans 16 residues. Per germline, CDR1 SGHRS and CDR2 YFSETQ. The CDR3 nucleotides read TGCGCCAGCAGCTACCATCAGCGTCTATCCCCCGAGACCCAGTACTTC. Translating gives CASSYHQRLSPETQYF.

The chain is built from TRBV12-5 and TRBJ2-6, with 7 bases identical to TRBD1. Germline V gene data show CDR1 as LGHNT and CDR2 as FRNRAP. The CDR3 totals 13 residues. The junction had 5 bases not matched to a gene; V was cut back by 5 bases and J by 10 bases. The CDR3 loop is CASGADRLNVLTF. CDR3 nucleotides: TGTGCTAGTGGTGCGGACAGGCTAAACGTCCTGACTTTC.

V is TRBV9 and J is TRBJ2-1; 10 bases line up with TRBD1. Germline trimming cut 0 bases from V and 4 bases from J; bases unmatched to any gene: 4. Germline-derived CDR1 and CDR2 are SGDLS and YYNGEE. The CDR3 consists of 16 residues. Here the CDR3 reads CASSVGGQGLYNEQFF. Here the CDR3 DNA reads TGTGCCAGCAGCGTAGGGGGACAGGGGTTATACAATGAGCAGTTCTTC.